This is a list of T cell receptor beta chains from one sample in a study of cytomegalovirus exposure and HLA in healthy donors. Sequenced by immunoSEQ multiplex PCR; TCRdb stores in-frame clones only, minus some. The table lists 140,000 to 150,000 clones, 80% to 90% of them singletons. Specimen: PBMCs. Receptor source: a woman between 40 and 55 years old in good health and CMV-seropositive. Both conserved end residues are part of each CDR3. The order of the fields is D gene, J gene, clone size, V gene, CDR3 protein, CDR3 DNA. A D gene is named only where the DNA matches it firmly. Expanded clones are given a class, and other clones once, few, many or no size at all.

D: NA
J: TRBJ2-7
size: NA
V: TRBV6-6
CDR3: CASSSPAREQYF
DNA: TGTGCCAGCAGTTCCCCAGCGCGAGAGCAGTACTTC

D: TRBD2
J: TRBJ2-1
size: NA
V: TRBV5-4
CDR3: CASSLGLAGRYNEQFF
DNA: TGTGCCAGCAGTCTGGGACTAGCGGGAAGGTACAATGAGCAGTTCTTC

D: TRBD1
J: TRBJ1-5
size: NA
V: TRBV6-5
CDR3: CASSYKQGAGQPQHF
DNA: TGTGCCAGCAGTTACAAACAGGGGGCAGGACAGCCCCAGCATTTT

D: TRBD1
J: TRBJ2-7
size: NA
V: TRBV27
CDR3: CASSLRGTGLYEQYF
DNA: TGTGCCAGCAGTTTACGCGGGACAGGCCTCTACGAGCAGTACTTC

D: TRBD1
J: TRBJ2-5
size: NA
V: TRBV5-1
CDR3: CASSITGGETQYF
DNA: TGCGCCAGCAGCATTACAGGGGGGGAGACCCAGTACTTC

D: TRBD1
J: TRBJ2-3
size: NA
V: TRBV5-4
CDR3: CASSLGDRGGTDTQYF
DNA: TGTGCCAGCAGCTTGGGTGACAGGGGAGGCACAGATACGCAGTATTTT

D: TRBD1
J: TRBJ2-3
size: NA
V: TRBV9
CDR3: CASSPWTGAGDTQYF
DNA: TGTGCCAGCAGCCCCTGGACAGGGGCGGGGGATACGCAGTATTTT

D: NA
J: TRBJ1-5
size: NA
V: TRBV5-8
CDR3: CASSLRGGNNQPQHF
DNA: TGTGCCAGCAGCTTGAGGGGGGGAAATAATCAGCCCCAGCATTTT

D: NA
J: TRBJ1-2
size: NA
V: TRBV15
CDR3: CATSRQGSIYGYTF
DNA: TGTGCCACCAGCAGACAGGGATCAATCTATGGCTACACCTTC

D: NA
J: TRBJ2-7
size: few
V: TRBV5-1
CDR3: CASRLEEGSYEQYF
DNA: TGCGCCAGCAGACTAGAGGAGGGCTCCTACGAGCAGTACTTC

D: NA
J: TRBJ2-7
size: NA
V: TRBV28
CDR3: CASSPQISSYEQYF
DNA: TGTGCCAGCAGCCCGCAGATTTCCTCCTACGAGCAGTACTTC

D: TRBD2
J: TRBJ2-7
size: NA
V: TRBV7-9
CDR3: CASSWGIAGDSYEQYF
DNA: TGTGCCAGCAGCTGGGGCATAGCGGGGGATTCCTACGAGCAGTACTTC

D: TRBD1
J: TRBJ2-3
size: NA
V: TRBV4-3
CDR3: CASSQDRTGGRDTQYF
DNA: TGCGCCAGCAGCCAAGATAGGACAGGGGGCAGGGATACGCAGTATTTT

D: NA
J: TRBJ2-1
size: NA
V: TRBV9
CDR3: CASSVEPSNEQFF
DNA: TGTGCCAGCAGCGTAGAGCCTAGTAATGAGCAGTTCTTC

D: NA
J: TRBJ2-3
size: NA
V: TRBV2
CDR3: CASSVNRERTDTQYF
DNA: TGTGCCAGCAGTGTAAACAGGGAACGCACAGATACGCAGTATTTT

D: NA
J: TRBJ2-2
size: once
V: TRBV28
CDR3: CASSSSGTSGELFF
DNA: TGTGCCAGCAGTTCCTCAGGGACTTCCGGGGAGCTGTTTTTT

D: TRBD2
J: TRBJ2-7
size: NA
V: TRBV5-4
CDR3: CASSLEVSGSGEQYF
DNA: TGTGCCAGCAGCTTGGAAGTTAGCGGGAGTGGAGAGCAGTACTTC

D: NA
J: TRBJ1-1
size: NA
V: TRBV5-1
CDR3: CASSTELSMNTEAFF
DNA: TGCGCCAGCAGCACGGAGCTCTCCATGAACACTGAAGCTTTCTTT

D: NA
J: TRBJ1-2
size: few
V: TRBV27
CDR3: CASSSREDGYTF
DNA: TGTGCCAGCAGTTCCAGGGAGGATGGCTACACCTTC

D: NA
J: TRBJ1-2
size: NA
V: TRBV11-2
CDR3: CASRAPYNNYGYTF
DNA: TGTGCCAGCAGGGCCCCATACAATAACTATGGCTACACCTTC

D: TRBD2
J: TRBJ2-5
size: NA
V: TRBV2
CDR3: CASSGRLGEGTQYF
DNA: TGTGCCAGCAGTGGTCGACTAGGGGAGGGGACCCAGTACTTC

D: NA
J: TRBJ2-1
size: once
V: TRBV27
CDR3: CASTSRDSLSNEQFF
DNA: TGTGCCAGCACCTCCCGGGACTCTCTTTCCAATGAGCAGTTCTTC

D: TRBD1
J: TRBJ2-1
size: NA
V: TRBV6-5
CDR3: CASRRITGDEQFF
DNA: TGTGCCAGCAGGCGTATAACAGGGGATGAGCAGTTCTTC

D: TRBD1
J: TRBJ2-3
size: NA
V: TRBV6-4
CDR3: CASSDSGQGADTQYF
DNA: TGTGCCAGCAGTGACTCGGGACAGGGGGCAGATACGCAGTATTTT

D: TRBD2
J: TRBJ2-7
size: NA
V: TRBV7-2
CDR3: CASSGGLAKLGQYF
DNA: TGTGCCAGCAGCGGGGGACTAGCGAAACTCGGGCAGTACTTC

D: NA
J: TRBJ2-3
size: NA
V: TRBV9
CDR3: CATRRAGHSTDTQYF
DNA: TGTGCCACCCGCCGGGCGGGGCATAGCACAGATACGCAGTATTTT

D: TRBD2
J: TRBJ2-3
size: once
V: TRBV6-1
CDR3: CASSEAREGADTQYF
DNA: TGTGCCAGCAGTGAAGCGCGGGAGGGTGCAGATACGCAGTATTTT

D: NA
J: TRBJ1-1
size: NA
V: TRBV30
CDR3: CAWSAGLATEAFF
DNA: TGTGCCTGGAGTGCAGGGTTAGCCACTGAAGCTTTCTTT